Listed below are T cell receptor beta chains from one sample, sequenced in a study of T cell responses to AZD1222 COVID-19 vaccine. Sequencing was performed with immunoSEQ multiplex PCR; in TCRdb, only in-frame clones are kept and a portion is missing. The sample contains around 170,000 clones, approximately 91% of which appear only once. The specimen comprised peripheral blood, sampled on day 0 of AZD1222 vaccination. These receptors came from an adult in good health. Both conserved end residues are part of each CDR3. D genes are given only for firm matches. The size of a clone is reported for some rows only, either as once, few or many, or as a class for expanded clones.

V gene: TRBV4-3; D gene: .; clone size: .; J gene: TRBJ2-7; CDR3 DNA: TGCGCCAGCAGCCCCAGATCAGGAGGCGAGCAGTACTTC; CDR3 protein: CASSPRSGGEQYF
V gene: TRBV6-1; D gene: TRBD1; clone size: once; J gene: TRBJ2-3; CDR3 DNA: TGTGCCAGCAGTGAAGCGGGGACAGCAGTAGGGTCAGATACGCAGTATTTT; CDR3 protein: CASSEAGTAVGSDTQYF
V gene: TRBV3-1/TRBV3-2; D gene: .; clone size: .; J gene: TRBJ1-5; CDR3 DNA: TGTGCCAGCAGCCAAGGGGGGGGTGGCCAGCCCCAGCATTTT; CDR3 protein: CASSQGGGGQPQHF
V gene: TRBV6-5; D gene: TRBD1; clone size: .; J gene: TRBJ1-2; CDR3 DNA: TGTGCCAGCAGGAAGGACAGGAACAACTATGGCTACACCTTC; CDR3 protein: CASRKDRNNYGYTF
V gene: TRBV6-2/TRBV6-3; D gene: TRBD2; clone size: few; J gene: TRBJ2-1; CDR3 DNA: TGTGCCAGCAGTTTCGACCGTACCCCGGGACTAGCGGGGGGGTACAATGAGCAGTTCTTC; CDR3 protein: CASSFDRTPGLAGGYNEQFF
V gene: TRBV15; D gene: .; clone size: .; J gene: TRBJ1-3; CDR3 DNA: TGTGCCACCAGCAGAGATGGGATCCAGGGACCTCTTGGAAACACCATATATTTT; CDR3 protein: CATSRDGIQGPLGNTIYF
V gene: TRBV19; D gene: .; clone size: .; J gene: TRBJ1-2; CDR3 DNA: TGTGCCATTATCCCGGGACCCCCCACCTCCTATGGCTACACCTTC; CDR3 protein: CAIIPGPPTSYGYTF
V gene: TRBV7-9; D gene: .; clone size: .; J gene: TRBJ2-7; CDR3 DNA: TGTGCCAGCAGCTTAGTAGTGCGAGACGAGCAGTACTTC; CDR3 protein: CASSLVVRDEQYF
V gene: TRBV19; D gene: TRBD1; clone size: .; J gene: TRBJ1-2; CDR3 DNA: TGTGCCAGTAGGACCCCGGGACAGGGGGCTTATAACTATGGCTACACCTTC; CDR3 protein: CASRTPGQGAYNYGYTF
V gene: TRBV5-8; D gene: TRBD1; clone size: once; J gene: TRBJ1-4; CDR3 DNA: TGTGCCAGCAGCTTGGGCATAACAGGGGGCGAGCGGGAAAAACTGTTTTTT; CDR3 protein: CASSLGITGGEREKLFF
V gene: TRBV19; D gene: .; clone size: few; J gene: TRBJ1-1; CDR3 DNA: TGTGCCAGTCTGGGGCCAACATTCCCGAACACTGAAGCTTTCTTT; CDR3 protein: CASLGPTFPNTEAFF
V gene: TRBV6-5; D gene: TRBD1; clone size: .; J gene: TRBJ1-2; CDR3 DNA: TGTGCCAGCAAGGGACAGGGTAACTATGGCTACACCTTC; CDR3 protein: CASKGQGNYGYTF
V gene: TRBV4-1; D gene: TRBD1; clone size: .; J gene: TRBJ2-1; CDR3 DNA: TGCGCCAGCAGCCGGGACAGGGCTGAGCAGTTCTTC; CDR3 protein: CASSRDRAEQFF
V gene: TRBV6-2/TRBV6-3; D gene: TRBD1; clone size: .; J gene: TRBJ2-4; CDR3 DNA: TGTGCCAGCAGTTGCCGGACAGGGGGGAGTGTTTGCTTTCAGTACTTC; CDR3 protein: CASSCRTGGSVCFQYF
V gene: TRBV15; D gene: TRBD1; clone size: .; J gene: TRBJ1-2; CDR3 DNA: TGTGCCACCAGCTTACTGGACAGGGGCTACACCTTC; CDR3 protein: CATSLLDRGYTF
V gene: TRBV13; D gene: .; clone size: .; J gene: TRBJ1-1; CDR3 DNA: TGTGCCAGCAGCTTATGGGGGGGCACTGAAGCTTTCTTT; CDR3 protein: CASSLWGGTEAFF
V gene: TRBV9; D gene: .; clone size: .; J gene: TRBJ1-2; CDR3 DNA: TGTGCCAGCAGCGCCCATAGGAACTATGGCTACACCTTC; CDR3 protein: CASSAHRNYGYTF
V gene: TRBV18; D gene: .; clone size: .; J gene: TRBJ1-3; CDR3 DNA: TGTGCCAGCTCCCTGGGAAACACCATATATTTT; CDR3 protein: CASSLGNTIYF
V gene: TRBV7-2; D gene: TRBD1; clone size: .; J gene: TRBJ2-7; CDR3 DNA: TGTGCCAGCAGCTCCCCGGGACAGGGGGTCTACGAGCAGTACTTC; CDR3 protein: CASSSPGQGVYEQYF
V gene: TRBV7-2; D gene: .; clone size: .; J gene: TRBJ2-7; CDR3 DNA: TGTGCCAGCAGCTTACAGGGAAATACCTACGAGCAGTACTTC; CDR3 protein: CASSLQGNTYEQYF
V gene: TRBV27; D gene: .; clone size: .; J gene: TRBJ2-1; CDR3 DNA: TGTGCCAGCAGGGCGGGATCGGCCAGGGCCTCCGGGGAGTTCTTC; CDR3 protein: CASRAGSARASGEFF
V gene: TRBV7-2; D gene: .; clone size: .; J gene: TRBJ1-2; CDR3 DNA: TGTGCCAGCAGCTCCCGCGGGGGTTCTAACTATGGCTACACCTTC; CDR3 protein: CASSSRGGSNYGYTF
V gene: TRBV7-9; D gene: .; clone size: .; J gene: TRBJ1-4; CDR3 DNA: TGTGCCAGCAGCTTGACATTAGGGGAAAAACTGTTTTTT; CDR3 protein: CASSLTLGEKLFF
V gene: TRBV18; D gene: .; clone size: .; J gene: TRBJ2-2; CDR3 DNA: TGTGCCAGCTCACCACCGGGCAGGGCAAACACCGGGGAGCTGTTTTTT; CDR3 protein: CASSPPGRANTGELFF
V gene: TRBV6-5; D gene: .; clone size: .; J gene: TRBJ2-2; CDR3 DNA: TGTGCCAGCAGGGACACCGGGGAGCTGTTTTTT; CDR3 protein: CASRDTGELFF
V gene: TRBV5-4; D gene: .; clone size: .; J gene: TRBJ1-6; CDR3 DNA: TGTGCCAGCAGGACCGGGAATGTAGATTCACCCCTCCACTTT; CDR3 protein: CASRTGNVDSPLHF
V gene: TRBV2; D gene: TRBD2; clone size: .; J gene: TRBJ2-2; CDR3 DNA: TGTGCCAGCAGTGTCCCGACTAGCGGGGGGACGAACGTTAACACCGGGGAGCTGTTTTTT; CDR3 protein: CASSVPTSGGTNVNTGELFF
V gene: TRBV7-9; D gene: .; clone size: .; J gene: TRBJ1-5; CDR3 DNA: TGTGCCAGCAGCGCCCGTCAGGAATTGCCCCAGCATTTT; CDR3 protein: CASSARQELPQHF
V gene: TRBV19; D gene: .; clone size: .; J gene: TRBJ1-1; CDR3 DNA: TGTGCCAGTATTCGATTTACTGAAGCTTTCTTT; CDR3 protein: CASIRFTEAFF
V gene: TRBV5-1; D gene: .; clone size: once; J gene: TRBJ2-5; CDR3 DNA: TGCGCCAGCAGCTTTCAAGAGACCCAGTACTTC; CDR3 protein: CASSFQETQYF
V gene: TRBV28; D gene: .; clone size: .; J gene: TRBJ1-4; CDR3 DNA: TGTGCCAGCAGTTGGGGGTTGCCTGATGAAAAACTGTTTTTT; CDR3 protein: CASSWGLPDEKLFF
V gene: TRBV11-2; D gene: TRBD1; clone size: once; J gene: TRBJ1-3; CDR3 DNA: TGTGCCAGCAGCCAGGGGGCGTCTGGAAACACCATATATTTT; CDR3 protein: CASSQGASGNTIYF
V gene: TRBV18; D gene: .; clone size: .; J gene: TRBJ1-1; CDR3 DNA: TGTGCCAGCTCAGCGGGATCGAACACTGAAGCTTTCTTT; CDR3 protein: CASSAGSNTEAFF
V gene: TRBV10-3; D gene: TRBD2; clone size: .; J gene: TRBJ2-7; CDR3 DNA: TGTGCCATAAAAATAGCGGGGGCCTACGAGCAGTACTTC; CDR3 protein: CAIKIAGAYEQYF
V gene: TRBV7-2; D gene: TRBD1; clone size: .; J gene: TRBJ2-6; CDR3 DNA: TGTGCCAGCAGCCATCGACAGGGGGCTGGGGCCAACGTCCTGACTTTC; CDR3 protein: CASSHRQGAGANVLTF
V gene: TRBV19; D gene: TRBD2; clone size: .; J gene: TRBJ2-3; CDR3 DNA: TGTGCCAGTAGTGTACCGGGGACTAGCGGGAGGGTTAGCACAGATACGCAGTATTTT; CDR3 protein: CASSVPGTSGRVSTDTQYF
V gene: TRBV4-3; D gene: TRBD1; clone size: few; J gene: TRBJ1-1; CDR3 DNA: TGCGCCAGCAGCCAAGATAAGGGGACAGGTATAGAGGCTTTCTTT; CDR3 protein: CASSQDKGTGIEAFF
V gene: TRBV19; D gene: .; clone size: .; J gene: TRBJ1-1; CDR3 DNA: TGTGCCAGTAGTTCATGGGGGCAATCTCTCGGCACTGAAGCTTTCTTT; CDR3 protein: CASSSWGQSLGTEAFF
V gene: TRBV7-8; D gene: .; clone size: .; J gene: TRBJ2-2; CDR3 DNA: TGTGCCAGCAGCTCCGTTGCGGGGTACACCGGGGAGCTGTTTTTT; CDR3 protein: CASSSVAGYTGELFF
V gene: TRBV20-1; D gene: .; clone size: .; J gene: TRBJ1-4; CDR3 DNA: TGCAGTGCTAGTACGGTGTATCCAGACAGGTTTAATGAAAAACTGTTTTTT; CDR3 protein: CSASTVYPDRFNEKLFF
V gene: TRBV7-2; D gene: TRBD1; clone size: .; J gene: TRBJ2-7; CDR3 DNA: TGTGCCAGCAGCTTCGGGACAGGTTTTGCCTACGAGCAGTACTTC; CDR3 protein: CASSFGTGFAYEQYF
V gene: TRBV3-1/TRBV3-2; D gene: TRBD1; clone size: .; J gene: TRBJ2-2; CDR3 DNA: TGTGCCAGCAGCCCCCCGGGACAGGGAGCCGGGGAGCTGTTTTTT; CDR3 protein: CASSPPGQGAGELFF
V gene: TRBV5-1; D gene: .; clone size: .; J gene: TRBJ1-5; CDR3 DNA: TGCGCCAGCAGCTTGGGTACAGGAGATCCTCAGCCCCAGCATTTT; CDR3 protein: CASSLGTGDPQPQHF
V gene: TRBV7-2; D gene: .; clone size: .; J gene: TRBJ1-3; CDR3 DNA: TGTGCCAGCAGCTTAGCGACAGGCCCTGGAAACACCATATATTTT; CDR3 protein: CASSLATGPGNTIYF
V gene: TRBV10-3; D gene: .; clone size: .; J gene: TRBJ2-2; CDR3 DNA: TGTGCCATCATGAGTGTCGGCAGCTTTACGAACACCGGGGAGCTGTTTTTT; CDR3 protein: CAIMSVGSFTNTGELFF
V gene: TRBV12-5; D gene: TRBD1; clone size: .; J gene: TRBJ1-1; CDR3 DNA: TGTGCTAGTGGGGTTTGGACAGGGCTGAACACTGAAGCTTTCTTT; CDR3 protein: CASGVWTGLNTEAFF
V gene: TRBV27; D gene: TRBD1; clone size: .; J gene: TRBJ1-6; CDR3 DNA: TGTGCCAGCAGTTTAGCTTCCGGGACAGGGGGTTCACCCCTCCACTTT; CDR3 protein: CASSLASGTGGSPLHF
V gene: TRBV5-4; D gene: .; clone size: .; J gene: TRBJ1-3; CDR3 DNA: TGTGCCAGCAGCTTGGAGGGAAAGAGGGCTGGAAACACCATATATTTT; CDR3 protein: CASSLEGKRAGNTIYF